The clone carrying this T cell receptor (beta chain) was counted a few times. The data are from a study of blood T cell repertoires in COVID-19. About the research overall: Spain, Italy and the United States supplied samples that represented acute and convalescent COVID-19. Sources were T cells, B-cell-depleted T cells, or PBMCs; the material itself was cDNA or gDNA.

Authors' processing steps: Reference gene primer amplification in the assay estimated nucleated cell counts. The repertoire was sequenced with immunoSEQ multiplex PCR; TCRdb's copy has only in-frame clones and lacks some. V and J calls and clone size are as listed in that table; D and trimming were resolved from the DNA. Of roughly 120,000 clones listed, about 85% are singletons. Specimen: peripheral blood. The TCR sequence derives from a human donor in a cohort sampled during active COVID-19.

The CDR3 DNA reads as TGTGCCGTGGGGCAGTCCCAAGAGACCCAGTACTTC. Encoded protein: CAVGQSQETQYF. The genes are TRBV2 and TRBJ2-5; possible D gene TRBD1, 5 bases. Trimming cost V 11 bases and J 1 base, with 11 bases left between them. In germline, CDR1 is SNHLY, CDR2 FYNNEI. The length of the CDR3 is 12 residues.